This TCR beta chain was observed in a study of blood T cells in healthy people across ages. Whole-study findings and limits: Percentage of naive T cells showed a strong correlation with TCR beta diversity.

Notes on this clonotype: The antigen remains unidentified.

Germline assignment: CDR1 MNHNS and CDR2 SASEGT. This CDR3 region has 15 residues. Germline trimming cut 5 bases from V and 6 bases from J; bases unmatched to any gene: 9. A second PCR, run for 7 to 11 cycles, used a sample-barcoded 5' primer plus a J-beta primer mix. Each sample yielded at least 2.5 million CDR3-containing paired-end reads. TCRdb re-called the 5' RACE reads through MiXCR, storing one row per CDR3 protein. The table shows 550,000 to 800,000 distinct CDR3 sequences, with approximately 31% occurring only once. This TCR was sampled from an elderly woman in good health. Material for sequencing was blood. The chain couples TRBV6-1 to TRBJ1-4; 7 bases are shared with TRBD1. The CDR3 bases are TGTGCCAGCAGTCGCGCGACAGGGATGGATGAAAAACTGTTTTTT. This encodes CASSRATGMDEKLFF.